Below are 18 T cell receptor beta chains sequenced from a single sample in a study of human T cells and chemical hapten exposure. TCRdb re-called the RACE reads with MiXCR, one entry per CDR3 protein. This table holds around 120,000 distinct CDR3 sequences, approximately 13% found once. As to time point: pre-sensitization, week 0. This sample's treatment: therapeutic diphenylcyclopropenone sensitization with weekly scalp DPC. This sample comprised whole blood, obtained in connection with sensitization to the hapten diphenylcyclopropenone (DPC). The receptors originated from a woman between 18 and 30 years old with alopecia areata. Some clones in this sample may be carry-over from other donors' samples.

This clonotype has more than one count but fewer than ten. The chain recombines TRBV6-2 or TRBV6-3 with TRBJ2-3; tentatively, D is TRBD1 (6 bases). The CDR3 contains 14 residues. V gave up 2 bases and J gave up 6 bases, with 12 bases separating them. Germline V lookup: CDR1 MNHEY, CDR2 SVGEGT. In DNA, the CDR3 is TGTGCCAGCAGTTACAGGGACACAAGGGATACGCAGTATTTT. Translation gives CASSYRDTRDTQYF.

The chain couples TRBV6-6 to TRBJ1-5, with a possible D match to TRBD1 (5 bases). Trimming cost V 8 bases and J 14 bases, with 16 bases left between them. The CDR3 runs to 11 residues. Germline-derived CDR1 and CDR2 are MNHNY and SVGAGI (reference sequence). This chain's CDR3 is CASGQNRAKHF. Written as DNA, the CDR3 is TGTGCCAGCGGACAAAACCGGGCCAAGCATTTT.

The CDR3 here is CASSLSQAYLDYGYTF. CDR3 DNA: TGTGCCAGCAGTTTATCCCAGGCGTATCTGGACTATGGCTACACCTTC. The J gene is TRBJ1-2, the V gene TRBV27; no firm D call. The CDR3 has 16 residues. Looked up from germline, CDR1 is MNHEY and CDR2 is SMNVEV (reference sequence). Trimming took off 0 bases at V and 3 bases at J, with 14 bases between the two ends.

This clonotype was counted once. This chain's CDR3 is CASSDTGTGYAYYEQYF. The CDR3 DNA sequence: TGTGCCAGCAGTGACACCGGGACAGGGTACGCCTATTACGAGCAGTACTTC. The chain couples TRBV6-2 or TRBV6-3 to TRBJ2-7; 9 bases map to TRBD1. V was clipped by 5 bases and J by 4 bases; unmatched bases: 15. The CDR3 sequence is 17 residues long. From germline, CDR1 is MNHEY and CDR2 SVGEGT.

A few counts support this clonotype. The J gene is TRBJ2-7, the V gene TRBV28; 7 bases are a match to TRBD1. Germline CDR1 is MDHEN and CDR2 is SYDVKM. V gave up 10 bases and J gave up 1 base; unmatched junction bases: 7. CDR3 length: 13 amino acids. CDR3 in DNA: TGTGCCATCTACGACAGGGCTTCCTACGAGCAGTACTTC. Translated: CAIYDRASYEQYF.

The rearrangement uses TRBV6-5 and TRBJ2-5; D uncertain. CDR1 and CDR2 (germline): MNHEY, SVGAGI. Trimming stripped 5 bases from V and 7 bases from J, with 14 bases between. The CDR3 has 13 amino acids. The CDR3 coding sequence is TGTGCCAGCAGTACGCAGTTCCTCGGGACCCAGTACTTC. Amino acid sequence: CASSTQFLGTQYF.

The sample holds a few counts of this clonotype. The chain links TRBV28 to TRBJ1-2; D not certain. Germline-derived CDR1 and CDR2 are MDHEN and SYDVKM. CDR3 length: 10 amino acids. The V end lost 2 bases, the J end lost 6 bases, and 1 base lay between the germline ends. In DNA form, the CDR3 reads TGTGCCAGCAGTTTAGATGGCTACACCTTC. The encoded protein is CASSLDGYTF.

This clonotype came up many times. J is TRBJ2-3 and V is TRBV20-1; 8 bases line up with TRBD2. This CDR3 is 13 amino acids long. Losses at the gene ends were 2 bases for V and 5 bases for J; bases not matched to a gene: 3. CDR1 and CDR2 (germline): DFQATT, SNEGSKA (reference sequence). CDR3 bases: TGCAGTGCTAGACGGGGGGGCGGAGATACGCAGTATTTT. It encodes CSARRGGGDTQYF.

The chain combines TRBV11-2 with TRBJ2-3; tentative D call: TRBD1 (6 bases). The germline V and J ends were trimmed by 5 bases and 1 base, with 16 bases remaining between them. The CDR3 covers 16 residues. The germline V gene has CDR1 SGHAT and CDR2 FQNNGV. CDR3 in amino acids: CASSHGTTAGTDTQYF. The CDR3 nucleotides read TGTGCCAGCAGCCACGGGACAACCGCTGGCACAGATACGCAGTATTTT.

This clonotype was counted between two and nine times. The chain joins TRBV15 to TRBJ2-5; D is perhaps TRBD1 or TRBD2 (5 bases each). The V end lost 6 bases, the J end lost 4 bases, and 18 bases lay between the germline ends. There are 15 residues in the CDR3. Germline V CDR1 and CDR2: LNHNV, YYDKDF (reference sequence). CDR3 protein: CATREDSVGRETQYF. The CDR3 DNA reads TGTGCCACCAGGGAAGACAGCGTTGGGAGAGAGACCCAGTACTTC.

As to this clonotype: This clone may be a read error of a much larger clone one base away. The rearrangement joins TRBV19 to TRBJ2-5, with TRBD1 identical over 7 bases. With V trimmed by 2 bases and J by 5 bases, 5 bases remained unmatched. The CDR3 runs to 14 residues. The V gene's germline CDR1 is LNHDA and CDR2 SQIVND (reference sequence). CDR3 sequence reads: CASSIRGHPETQYF. CDR3 nucleotides: TGTGCCAGTAGTATAAGGGGGCACCCCGAGACCCAGTACTTC.

This clonotype was seen ten or more times. The chain links TRBV7-2 to TRBJ1-1; no firm D call. Germline V gene data show CDR1 as SGHTA and CDR2 as FQGNSA. Trimming took 1 base from V and 4 from J, leaving 10 bases between them. The CDR3 covers 14 residues. The CDR3 reads CASSLVRPGTEAFF. The CDR3 nucleotides read TGTGCCAGCAGCTTAGTCCGGCCCGGCACTGAAGCTTTCTTT.

The chain combines TRBV9 with TRBJ2-1, with D perhaps assigned TRBD1 or TRBD2 (5 bases each). Germline loops: CDR1 SGDLS, CDR2 YYNGEE. This CDR3 is 13 amino acids long. Deletions cut 4 bases from V and 6 bases from J, with 11 bases between. The CDR3 spells CASSSGPTNEQFF. DNA of the CDR3: TGTGCCAGCAGCTCGGGACCAACCAATGAGCAGTTCTTC.

This clonotype was observed a few times. The V gene is TRBV20-1, the J gene TRBJ1-4, with D possibly matching TRBD1 (5 bases). V dropped 6 bases and J dropped 8 bases, with 22 bases sitting between them. Germline CDR1 is DFQATT and CDR2 is SNEGSKA (reference sequence). The CDR3 is 15 amino acids. The CDR3 spells CSARGTAQAGEKLFF. The CDR3, as DNA: TGCAGTGCCCGGGGGACTGCCCAAGCGGGAGAAAAACTGTTTTTT.

This clonotype was detected many times. This chain links TRBV20-1 with TRBJ2-1; 8 bases are shared with TRBD2. V shed 6 bases and J 7 bases; nucleotides not matched to a gene: 8. This CDR3 has 13 amino acids. The germline V gene encodes CDR1 DFQATT and CDR2 SNEGSKA (reference sequence). CDR3 in DNA: TGCAGTGCCATGGGCGGGGGGAAGAATGAGCAGTTCTTC. This codes for CSAMGGGKNEQFF.

This clonotype appeared a few times. J is TRBJ2-7 and V is TRBV20-1; no firm D call. Trimming stripped 3 bases from V and 1 base from J, with 22 bases between. Germline CDR1 and CDR2: DFQATT and SNEGSKA (reference sequence). The CDR3 has 17 amino acids. The CDR3 coding sequence is TGCAGTGCTAGTGTGTACTGGGTTGGACGTTTTTCCTACGAGCAGTACTTC. Residues: CSASVYWVGRFSYEQYF.

The sample holds a few counts of this clonotype. The chain joins TRBV20-1 to TRBJ2-7, with TRBD1 identical over 10 bases. Per the germline V gene, CDR1 is DFQATT and CDR2 is SNEGSKA (reference sequence). J gave up 4 bases and V 4 bases, and 4 bases lay outside the gene matches. CDR3 length: 13 residues. The chain's CDR3 is CSANGQGVYEQYF. The CDR3 DNA sequence: TGCAGTGCTAATGGACAGGGGGTTTACGAGCAGTACTTC.

This clonotype was recorded a few times. The rearrangement uses TRBV29-1 and TRBJ2-3; D is unclear. V dropped 5 bases and J dropped 3 bases, with 12 bases sitting between them. Germline CDR1 is SQVTM and CDR2 is ANQGSEA. The CDR3 contains 13 residues. The CDR3 coding sequence is TGCAGCGTTATCAGTTATAGAACAGATACGCAGTATTTT. It translates to CSVISYRTDTQYF.